A single sample is the source of the 8 T cell receptor beta chains below, sequenced in a study of neoadjuvant anti-PD-1 for oral cavity cancer (dated by TCRdb to the early 2020s). Library prep was done by the immunoSEQ multiplex PCR assay. Entries here come from immuneACCESS through TCRdb and include only in-frame sequences with V and J called. Some clones fail to appear in such tables; in the studies checked, an unresolved V gene covers under half of the shortfall, and the cause of the remainder is unknown. The sample table holds 20,000 to 25,000 clones, of which roughly 29% were seen once. Approximately 16% of the sample is taken by the ten largest. The sample's time point label is to be understood as: after neoadjuvant nivolumab, at surgical resection. The source was tumor tissue, collected after nivolumab (anti-PD-1) treatment. These receptors were taken from a person aged 40 to 85 with oral cavity squamous cell carcinoma.

At least ten counts were recorded for this clone. V is TRBV5-1 and J is TRBJ1-4, with 9 nucleotides matching TRBD1. Germline V gene lookup returns CDR1 SGHRS and CDR2 YFSETQ. V was pared by 4 bases and J by 7 bases, with 8 bases of the junction left unmatched. This CDR3 region has 15 residues. The CDR3 nucleotides are TGCGCCAGCAGCCTTGAGGACAGGGGAAGTGAAAAACTGTTTTTT. As protein: CASSLEDRGSEKLFF.

The chain combines TRBV29-1 with TRBJ1-1; D call uncertain. This CDR3 has 14 amino acids. Trimming left V 1 base short and J 5 bases short, with 14 bases between. The germline V gene has CDR1 SQVTM and CDR2 ANQGSEA. The DNA of the CDR3 is TGCAGCGTTGAAGGGTCAAACGTGAGGACTGAAGCTTTCTTT. Its translation is CSVEGSNVRTEAFF. Full variable domain (remainder filled in from reference TRBV29-1 and TRBJ1-1): SAVISQKPSRDICQRGTSLTIQCQVDSQVTMMFWYRQQPGQSLTLIATANQGSEATYESGFVIDKFPISRPNLTFSTLTVSNMSPEDSSIYLCSVEGSNVRTEAFFGQGTRLTVV.

This clone showed up just a few times. The chain carries TRBV15 and TRBJ1-6, with D hard to call. Germline V gene data show CDR1 as LNHNV and CDR2 as YYDKDF (reference sequence). With 5 bases removed from V and 10 bases from J, the gap between germline ends came to 18 bases. The CDR3 consists of 15 residues. The CDR3 sequence is CATSGGLVSGSPLHF. The CDR3 nucleotides read TGTGCCACCAGCGGTGGTTTGGTCAGTGGATCACCCCTCCACTTT.

The sample holds a few counts of this clone. This chain joins TRBV27 and TRBJ1-1, with no clear D. Deletions cut 2 bases from V and 0 bases from J, with 16 bases between. This CDR3 is 17 amino acids long. Germline-derived CDR1 and CDR2 are MNHEY and SMNVEV (reference sequence). The CDR3 sequence: CASSLEFVRAVNTEAFF. The DNA for the CDR3 is TGTGCCAGCAGTTTAGAGTTTGTACGGGCGGTGAACACTGAAGCTTTCTTT.

This clone was observed many times. J is TRBJ1-6 and V is TRBV19; 7 positions match TRBD1. There are 15 residues in the CDR3. Germline V CDR1 and CDR2: LNHDA, SQIVND (reference sequence). Losses at the gene ends were 3 bases for V and 7 bases for J; bases not matched to a gene: 6. This chain's CDR3 is CASSMTRGLNSPLHF. The CDR3 coding sequence is TGTGCCAGTAGTATGACCAGGGGGTTGAATTCACCCCTCCACTTT.

The chain employs TRBV29-1 and TRBJ2-5; D gene ambiguous. The V gene's germline CDR1 is SQVTM and CDR2 ANQGSEA. V was trimmed by 5 bases and J by 1 base, leaving 11 bases between them. The CDR3 spans 13 residues. CDR3 DNA: TGCAGCGTTCGAAAGCTGCCCCAAGAGACCCAGTACTTC. Amino acid sequence: CSVRKLPQETQYF.

The rearrangement joins TRBV15 to TRBJ1-2; 7 bases are a match to TRBD1. Germline V gene lookup returns CDR1 LNHNV and CDR2 YYDKDF (reference sequence). V shed 4 bases and J 3 bases; nucleotides not matched to a gene: 8. The CDR3 consists of 15 residues. The CDR3 is CATSIERGTDYGYTF. CDR3 DNA sequence: TGTGCCACCAGCATAGAAAGGGGGACAGACTATGGCTACACCTTC.

This clone was found many times. The chain employs TRBV6-5 and TRBJ2-7, with 11 bases fitting TRBD2. CDR3 length: 15 amino acids. CDR1 is MNHEY, CDR2 SVGAGI, per germline. Trimming took 6 bases from V and 1 from J; bases not matched to a gene: 5. In DNA form, the CDR3 reads TGTGCCAGCAGACCTGGACTAGCGGGTTCCTACGAGCAGTACTTC. Its protein is CASRPGLAGSYEQYF.